This TCR beta chain was sequenced in a study of T cells expressing NK-cell markers. Study-level results: Topping the CD3+CD56-NKG2C+ fraction as well were these clonotypes, in a few donors.

As concerns this clonotype: Its antigen is not known.

No DNA is given; TCRdb re-called the 5' RACE reads and lists each CDR3 protein once. The sample totals 350,000 to 400,000 distinct CDR3 sequences. Germline CDR1 LGHDT, CDR2 YNNKEL (reference sequence). The CDR3 is 12 amino acids. The receptor's source is a woman in her forties or fifties in good health. Sample: blood T cells: a sorted CD56 or NKG2C T cell subset, CD4+ or CD8+ T cells, or bulk PBMC T cells (not recorded which). The V gene is TRBV3-1, the J gene TRBJ2-1; TCRdb reports TRBD1, a call that lacks DNA to check it against. CDR3 sequence reads: CASSQVRQGLFF.